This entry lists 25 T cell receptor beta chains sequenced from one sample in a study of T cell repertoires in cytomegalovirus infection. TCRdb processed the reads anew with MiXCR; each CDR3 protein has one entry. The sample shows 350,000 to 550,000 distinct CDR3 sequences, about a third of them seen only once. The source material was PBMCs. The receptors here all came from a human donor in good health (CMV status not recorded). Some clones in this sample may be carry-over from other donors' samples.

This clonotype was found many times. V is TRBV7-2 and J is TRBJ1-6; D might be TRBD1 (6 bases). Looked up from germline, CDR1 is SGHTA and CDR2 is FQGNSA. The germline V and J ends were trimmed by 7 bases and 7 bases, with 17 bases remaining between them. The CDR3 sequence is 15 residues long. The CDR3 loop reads CASNPDSERNSPLHF. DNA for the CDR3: TGTGCCAGCAACCCGGACAGTGAACGAAATTCACCCCTCCACTTT.

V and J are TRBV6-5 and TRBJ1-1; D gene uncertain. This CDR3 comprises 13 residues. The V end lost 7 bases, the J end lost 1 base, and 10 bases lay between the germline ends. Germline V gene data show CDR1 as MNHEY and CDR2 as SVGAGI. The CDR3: CASKGQPNTEAFF. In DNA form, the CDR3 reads TGTGCCAGCAAGGGCCAGCCGAACACTGAAGCTTTCTTT.

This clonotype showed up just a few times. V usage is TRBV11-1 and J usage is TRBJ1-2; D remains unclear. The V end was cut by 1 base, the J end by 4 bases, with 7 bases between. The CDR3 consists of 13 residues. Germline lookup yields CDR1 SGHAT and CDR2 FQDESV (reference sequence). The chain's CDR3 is CASSLEGIYGYTF. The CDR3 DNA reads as TGTGCCAGCAGCTTAGAGGGAATCTATGGCTACACCTTC.

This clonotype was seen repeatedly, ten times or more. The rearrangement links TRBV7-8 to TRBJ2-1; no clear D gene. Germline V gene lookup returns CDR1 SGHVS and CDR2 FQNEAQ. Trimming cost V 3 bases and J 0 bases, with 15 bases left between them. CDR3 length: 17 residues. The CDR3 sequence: CASSLWLSYSSYNEQFF. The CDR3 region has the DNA TGTGCCAGCAGCTTGTGGCTCAGTTACAGCTCCTACAATGAGCAGTTCTTC.

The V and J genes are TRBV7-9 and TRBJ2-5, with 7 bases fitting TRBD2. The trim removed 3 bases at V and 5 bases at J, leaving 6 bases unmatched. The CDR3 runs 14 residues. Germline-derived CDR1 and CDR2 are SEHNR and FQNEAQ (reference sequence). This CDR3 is CASSFLRGGETQYF. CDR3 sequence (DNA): TGTGCCAGCAGCTTTTTAAGGGGAGGGGAGACCCAGTACTTC. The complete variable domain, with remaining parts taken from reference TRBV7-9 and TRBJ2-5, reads DTGVSQNPRHKITKRGQNVTFRCDPISEHNRLYWYRQTLGQGPEFLTYFQNEAQLEKSRLLSDRFSAERPKGSFSTLEIQRTEQGDSAMYLCASSFLRGGETQYFGPGTRLLVL.

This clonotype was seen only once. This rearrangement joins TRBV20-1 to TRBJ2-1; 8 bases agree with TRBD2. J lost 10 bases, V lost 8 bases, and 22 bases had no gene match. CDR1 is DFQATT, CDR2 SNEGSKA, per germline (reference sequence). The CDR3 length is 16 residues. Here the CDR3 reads CSPQSAGGASRGEQFF. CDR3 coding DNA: TGCAGTCCACAGAGTGCCGGGGGGGCCTCCCGGGGCGAGCAGTTCTTC.

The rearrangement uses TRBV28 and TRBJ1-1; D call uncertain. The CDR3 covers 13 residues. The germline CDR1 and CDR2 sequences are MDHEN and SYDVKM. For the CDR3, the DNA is TGTGCAAGAAGTTTATTGATGCACACTGAAGCTTTCTTT. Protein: CARSLLMHTEAFF.

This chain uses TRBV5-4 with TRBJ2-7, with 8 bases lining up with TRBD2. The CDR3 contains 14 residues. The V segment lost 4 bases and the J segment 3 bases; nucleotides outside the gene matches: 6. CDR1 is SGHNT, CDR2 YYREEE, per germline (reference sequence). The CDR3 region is CASSGPGGRYEQYF. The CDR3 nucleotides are TGTGCCAGCAGCGGGCCGGGGGGGCGCTACGAGCAGTACTTC.

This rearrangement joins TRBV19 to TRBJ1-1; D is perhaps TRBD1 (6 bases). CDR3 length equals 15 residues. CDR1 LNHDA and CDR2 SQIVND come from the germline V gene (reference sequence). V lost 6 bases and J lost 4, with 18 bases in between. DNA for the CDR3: TGTGCCAGTAGGGGGGGAGGGGGAGTGGGCACTGAAGCTTTCTTT. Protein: CASRGGGGVGTEAFF.

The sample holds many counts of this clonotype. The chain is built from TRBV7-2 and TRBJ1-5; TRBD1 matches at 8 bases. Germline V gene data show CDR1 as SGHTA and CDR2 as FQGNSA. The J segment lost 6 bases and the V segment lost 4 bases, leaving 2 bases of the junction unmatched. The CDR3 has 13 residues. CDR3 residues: CASSSDRAQPQHF. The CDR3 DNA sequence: TGTGCCAGCAGCTCGGACAGGGCTCAGCCCCAGCATTTT.

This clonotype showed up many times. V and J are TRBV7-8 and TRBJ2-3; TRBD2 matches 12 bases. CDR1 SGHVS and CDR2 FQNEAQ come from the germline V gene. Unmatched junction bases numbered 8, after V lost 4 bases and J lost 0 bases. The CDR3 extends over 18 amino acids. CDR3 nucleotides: TGTGCCAGCAGCTCTAGCGGGGGGGTTGTGGGTAGCACAGATACGCAGTATTTT. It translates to CASSSSGGVVGSTDTQYF.

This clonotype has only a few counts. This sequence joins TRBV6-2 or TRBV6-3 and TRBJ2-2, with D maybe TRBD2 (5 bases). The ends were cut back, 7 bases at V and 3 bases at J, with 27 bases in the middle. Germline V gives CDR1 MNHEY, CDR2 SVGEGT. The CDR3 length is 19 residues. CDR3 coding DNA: TGTGCCAGCACTCCGGTTAGAAAAGGGAGTTCCGAGGACACCGGGGAGCTGTTTTTT. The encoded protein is CASTPVRKGSSEDTGELFF.

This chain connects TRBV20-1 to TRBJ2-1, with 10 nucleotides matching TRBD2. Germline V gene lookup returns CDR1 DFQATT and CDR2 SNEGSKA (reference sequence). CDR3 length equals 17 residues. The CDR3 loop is CSHHRGVAGGLYNEQFF. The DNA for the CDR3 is TGCAGCCATCATCGTGGGGTAGCGGGGGGTCTTTACAATGAGCAGTTCTTC.

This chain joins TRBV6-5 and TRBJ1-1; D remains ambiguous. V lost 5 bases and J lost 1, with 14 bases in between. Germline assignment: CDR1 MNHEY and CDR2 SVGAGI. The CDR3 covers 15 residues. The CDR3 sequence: CASSTHGVTNTEAFF. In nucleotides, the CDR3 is TGTGCCAGCAGTACCCATGGGGTGACGAACACTGAAGCTTTCTTT.

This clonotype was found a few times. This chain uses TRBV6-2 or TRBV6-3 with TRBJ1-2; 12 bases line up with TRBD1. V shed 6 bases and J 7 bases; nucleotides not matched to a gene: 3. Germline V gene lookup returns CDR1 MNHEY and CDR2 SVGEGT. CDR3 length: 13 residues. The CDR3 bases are TGTGCCAGCAGACCGGGACAGGGGGCTGGCTACACCTTC. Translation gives CASRPGQGAGYTF.

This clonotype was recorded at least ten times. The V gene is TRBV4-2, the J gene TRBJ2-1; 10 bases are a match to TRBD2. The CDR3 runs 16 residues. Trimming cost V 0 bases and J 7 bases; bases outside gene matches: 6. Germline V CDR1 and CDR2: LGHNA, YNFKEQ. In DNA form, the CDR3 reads TGTGCCAGCAGCCAAGATCAGCGGGGGGGCCAAAATGAGCAGTTCTTC. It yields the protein CASSQDQRGGQNEQFF.

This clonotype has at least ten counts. CDR3 sequence (DNA): TGTGCCAGCAGTTTAGGTCGGCAGGGTTTCGAGCAGTACTTC. It is translated as CASSLGRQGFEQYF. The rearrangement links TRBV12-3 or TRBV12-4 to TRBJ2-7; TRBD1 might be the D (5 bases). V lost 1 base and J 6 bases, leaving 13 bases between the germline ends. The CDR3 runs 14 residues.

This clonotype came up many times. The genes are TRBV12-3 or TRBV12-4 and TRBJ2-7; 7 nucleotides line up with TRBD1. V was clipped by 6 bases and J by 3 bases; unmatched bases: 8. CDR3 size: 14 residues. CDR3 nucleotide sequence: TGTGCCAGCAGCCGGACGACAGGGTTCTACGAGCAGTACTTC. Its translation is CASSRTTGFYEQYF.

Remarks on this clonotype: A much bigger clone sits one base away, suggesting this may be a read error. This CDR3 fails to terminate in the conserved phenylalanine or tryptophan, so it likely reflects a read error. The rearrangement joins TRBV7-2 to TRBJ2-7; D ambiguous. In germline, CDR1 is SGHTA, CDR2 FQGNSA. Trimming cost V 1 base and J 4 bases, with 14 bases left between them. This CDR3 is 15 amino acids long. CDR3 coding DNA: TGTGCCAGCAGCTTAGACAGTGGCCCCTTTTACGAGCAGTACTTA. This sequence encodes CASSLDSGPFYEQYL.

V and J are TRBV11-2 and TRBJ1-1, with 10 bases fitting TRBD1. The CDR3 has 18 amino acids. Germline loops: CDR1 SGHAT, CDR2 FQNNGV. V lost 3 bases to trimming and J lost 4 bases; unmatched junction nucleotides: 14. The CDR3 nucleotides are TGTGCCAGCAGCTTCAGGGACAAGACAGGGGGCTCTTCCACTGAAGCTTTCTTT. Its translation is CASSFRDKTGGSSTEAFF. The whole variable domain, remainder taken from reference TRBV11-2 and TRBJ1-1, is EAGVAQSPRYKIIEKRQSVAFWCNPISGHATLYWYQQILGQGPKLLIQFQNNGVVDDSQLPKDRFSAERLKGVDSTLKIQPAKLEDSAVYLCASSFRDKTGGSSTEAFFGQGTRLTVV.

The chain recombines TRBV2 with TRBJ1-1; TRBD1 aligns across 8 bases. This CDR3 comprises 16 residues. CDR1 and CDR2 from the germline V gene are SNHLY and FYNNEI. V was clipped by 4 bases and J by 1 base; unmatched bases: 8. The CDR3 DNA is TGTGCCAGCAGTGTGAAATCCGGGACAGGGAACACTGAAGCTTTCTTT. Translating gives CASSVKSGTGNTEAFF. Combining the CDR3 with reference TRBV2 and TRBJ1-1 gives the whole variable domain EPEVTQTPSHQVTQMGQEVILRCVPISNHLYFYWYRQILGQKVEFLVSFYNNEISEKSEIFDDQFSVERPDGSNFTLKIRSTKLEDSAMYFCASSVKSGTGNTEAFFGQGTRLTVV.

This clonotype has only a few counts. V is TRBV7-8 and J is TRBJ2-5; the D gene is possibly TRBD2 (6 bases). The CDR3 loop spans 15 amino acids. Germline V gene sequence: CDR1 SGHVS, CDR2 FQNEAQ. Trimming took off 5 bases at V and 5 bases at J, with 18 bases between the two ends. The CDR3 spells CASSDNGGGLETQYF. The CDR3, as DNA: TGTGCCAGCAGCGATAACGGGGGAGGTCTCGAGACCCAGTACTTC.

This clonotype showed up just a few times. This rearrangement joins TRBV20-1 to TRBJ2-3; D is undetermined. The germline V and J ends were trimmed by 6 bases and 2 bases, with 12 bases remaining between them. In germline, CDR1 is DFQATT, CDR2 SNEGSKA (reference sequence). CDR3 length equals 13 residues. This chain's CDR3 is CSAPPRVTDTQYF. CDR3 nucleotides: TGCAGTGCCCCACCTCGGGTCACAGATACGCAGTATTTT.

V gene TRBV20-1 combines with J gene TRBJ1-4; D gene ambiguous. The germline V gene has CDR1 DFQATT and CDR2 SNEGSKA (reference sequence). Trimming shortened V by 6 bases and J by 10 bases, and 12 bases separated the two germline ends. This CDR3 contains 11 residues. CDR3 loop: CSALSPAKLFF. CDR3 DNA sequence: TGCAGTGCCTTGAGCCCGGCAAAACTGTTTTTT.

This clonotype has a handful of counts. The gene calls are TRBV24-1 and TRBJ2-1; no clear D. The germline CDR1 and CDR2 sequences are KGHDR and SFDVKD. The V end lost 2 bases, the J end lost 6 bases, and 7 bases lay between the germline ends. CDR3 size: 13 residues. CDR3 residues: CATSDYVLNEQFF. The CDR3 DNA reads TGTGCCACCAGTGATTATGTCCTCAATGAGCAGTTCTTC.